This TCR beta chain was identified during a study of blood T cells in healthy people across ages (dated by TCRdb to between 2014 and 2017). About the investigation overall: Template switching captured roughly one uniquely barcoded TCR beta cDNA molecule per two T cells in model experiments. Using deep sequencing normalized with unique cDNA molecular identifiers, the study measured how TCR beta repertoire diversity changes with age. Four age groups were formed from the donors: young (average approximately 15 years), middle-aged (around 37), aged (around 62) and long-lived (around 82). Donors of different ages were randomly distributed across sequencing lanes to avoid experimental bias. Using the same blood draw, the study looked at two additional independent replicas of 1 million unique cDNA reads for two donors, one aged 18 to 30 and the other aged 80 or older.

Donors were under 40 systemically healthy Caucasian individuals from Russia aged about 6 to 100 years. About 9.8 milliliters of peripheral blood were drawn from each donor into EDTA-treated Vacutainer tubes. Ficoll-Paque density-gradient centrifugation was used to isolate PBMCs, with at least 6 million obtained per sample. Trizol reagent was used to extract total RNA from the PBMCs, yielding at least 5 micrograms per sample. For every donor, flow cytometry on a PBMC aliquot measured the percentage of naive CD45RAhigh/CD27high T cells. Study-wide findings and limitations: Compared with the aged group, the long-lived group had more naive CD4+ T cells, fewer expanded clones and increased TCR diversity, a pattern suggesting age selection. Because profiling used bulk unsorted PBMCs, naive and antigen-experienced compartments could not be compared conclusively. Because donor CMV infection status was unknown, age-related changes in expanded clonotypes were potentially confounded. The percentage of naive T cells measured by flow cytometry correlated strongly with observed TCR beta diversity. Observed TCR beta diversity per million T cells fell roughly linearly with age, and a significant reduction was already apparent by age around 40. Estimates of total diversity based on one million sequenced T cells were considered lower bounds and underestimates.

The CDR1 and CDR2 encoded by the germline V gene are SGHTA and FQGNSA. From cysteine to phenylalanine, the CDR3 is 14 amino acids long. The retained sequence is limited to the CDR3, 42 bases, with the frame set at the first base. The library was generated by 5' RACE. The second PCR ran for about 7 to 11 cycles and used a J-beta primer mix along with a sample-barcoded 5' primer. A template-switch 5' adaptor carrying 12 random nucleotides introduced a unique molecular identifier onto each TCR beta cDNA molecule. Each sample yielded at least 2.5 million CDR3-containing paired-end reads. All of the RNA was converted into first-strand cDNA using the Mint cDNA synthesis kit, with a TRBC-specific oligonucleotide serving as the primer. Following uracil-DNA glycosylase treatment, a first 18-cycle PCR with universal primers M1SS and BC2_uni_R was performed on all cDNA. The paper's processing steps were these. For normalization, 1 million high-quality reads, each with a distinct molecular identifier, were randomly selected from each sample. Reads with shared molecular identifiers were discarded instead of being binned into consensus sequences. CDR3 identification, clonotype clustering and error correction used MiTCR with a Q25 quality threshold and the strictest error-elimination algorithm. Lower-bound total TCR beta diversity was estimated with a nonparametric unseen species model using Euler transformation. TCRdb reworked the public reads: Q25 trimming with fastp, MiXCR clone assembly, productive beta chains retained. Merged by CDR3 protein, the rows form single entries marked with the most common genes and DNA. The V and J calls, along with clone size, are taken from TCRdb and not from the paper's own processing. In this sample the table shows 1.8 million or so distinct CDR3 sequences, around 40% of which occur a single time. Around 23% of the sample rests with the top ten.

The sample holds a few counts of this clonotype. There is no known antigen for this receptor. Being one base from a much bigger clone, this may be a read error. Sequenced input: blood. The TCR sequence derives from a human donor in good health. This chain is built from TRBV7-2 and TRBJ2-1; the best D guess is TRBD1, with 5 bases matching. The J call may not be correct, given that the DNA end is closer to TRBJ2-7. The CDR3 has the sequence CASSPLQAYNEQYF. The nucleotides are TGTGCCAGCAGCCCCCTACAGGCCTACAATGAGCAGTACTTC.